These 31 T cell receptor beta chains originate from one sample sequenced in a study of blood T cells in healthy people across ages. A second PCR of 7 to 11 cycles used a sample-barcoded 5' primer and a J-beta primer mix. Via MiXCR, TCRdb re-called the 5' RACE reads, giving one row per CDR3 protein. The sample records 650,000 to 1,000,000 distinct CDR3 sequences, roughly 35% being singletons. The sequenced sample was blood. These receptors originate from a man aged 18 to 30 in good health.

The V and J genes are TRBV9 and TRBJ2-7; 7 bases agree with TRBD2. The ends lost 4 bases at V and 7 bases at J; junction bases unmatched: 11. Germline CDR1 SGDLS, CDR2 YYNGEE. This CDR3 is 14 amino acids long. For the CDR3, the DNA is TGTGCCAGCAGCCCAAGCGGGGCTGACAATGAGCAGTACTTC. This encodes CASSPSGADNEQYF.

This chain's CDR3 is CASSSNILRGLWNEQFF. The CDR3 DNA reads as TGTGCCAGCAGCTCGAATATCCTCAGGGGGTTATGGAATGAGCAGTTCTTC. The chain links TRBV7-2 to TRBJ2-1; 7 bases are a match to TRBD1. CDR1 and CDR2 (germline): SGHTA, FQGNSA. The CDR3 contains 17 residues. The V and J ends lost 4 bases and 7 bases, in that order; junction bases with no gene match: 16.

The sample holds a few counts of this clonotype. The rearrangement joins TRBV29-1 to TRBJ2-1; 15 bases are shared with TRBD2. The germline CDR1 and CDR2 sequences are SQVTM and ANQGSEA. This CDR3 has 16 residues. J lost 1 base, V lost 3 bases, and 1 base had no gene match. CDR3 nucleotide sequence: TGCAGCGTTGAGGGACTAGCGGGGGGTTCCTACAATGAGCAGTTCTTC. Translation gives CSVEGLAGGSYNEQFF.

This clonotype showed up just a few times. The chain uses TRBV30 and TRBJ2-7; TRBD1 agrees at 8 bases. The length of the CDR3 is 15 residues. Germline V CDR1 and CDR2: GTSNPN, SVGIG (reference sequence). The V and J ends lost 3 bases and 3 bases, in that order; junction bases with no gene match: 10. The CDR3 is CAWSTTGTGLYEQYF. In nucleotides, the CDR3 is TGTGCCTGGAGCACTACCGGGACAGGCCTCTACGAGCAGTACTTC.

The chain has TRBV12-3 or TRBV12-4 and TRBJ2-5; D may be TRBD2 (5 bases). This CDR3 has 13 residues. Trimming pared 5 bases from V and 5 bases from J, leaving 12 bases between. The CDR3 region is CASSGWERETQYF. CDR3 DNA: TGTGCCAGCAGTGGATGGGAGCGGGAGACCCAGTACTTC.

In this sample, this clonotype turned up a few times. The chain joins TRBV6-5 to TRBJ2-1, with D hard to call. This CDR3 is built from 13 residues. Deletions cut 6 bases from V and 2 bases from J, with 8 bases between. Germline CDR1 MNHEY, CDR2 SVGAGI. The CDR3 DNA sequence: TGTGCCAGCAGGCTGAATACCTACAATGAGCAGTTCTTC. This encodes CASRLNTYNEQFF.

The rearrangement uses TRBV9 and TRBJ2-7; maybe TRBD1 (6 bases). In germline, CDR1 is SGDLS, CDR2 YYNGEE. This CDR3 is built from 15 residues. With 0 bases removed from V and 1 base from J, the gap between germline ends came to 11 bases. CDR3 amino acids: CASSVAGDKSYEQYF. DNA of the CDR3: TGTGCCAGCAGCGTAGCTGGGGACAAATCCTACGAGCAGTACTTC.

This clonotype turned up a few times. The chain is built from TRBV20-1 and TRBJ2-7, with TRBD1 identical over 10 bases. This CDR3 comprises 15 residues. V lost 2 bases to trimming and J lost 3 bases; unmatched junction nucleotides: 7. Germline V gene data show CDR1 as DFQATT and CDR2 as SNEGSKA (reference sequence). Written as DNA, the CDR3 is TGCAGTGCTAGACCCCGGACAGGGGGGATCTACGAGCAGTACTTC. As protein: CSARPRTGGIYEQYF.

This clonotype was recorded once. V and J are TRBV3-1 and TRBJ2-3; D is possibly TRBD1 or TRBD2 (6 bases each). The V and J ends lost 5 bases and 0 bases respectively, with 15 bases between them. This CDR3 is 16 amino acids long. The germline CDR1 and CDR2 sequences are LGHDT and YNNKEL (reference sequence). CDR3 loop: CASSGRTVDSTDTQYF. The DNA for the CDR3 is TGTGCCAGCAGCGGGAGGACAGTTGATAGCACAGATACGCAGTATTTT.

The sample holds a few counts of this clonotype. This chain joins TRBV5-6 and TRBJ2-1; no clear D gene. The assigned J gene may be wrong: the sequence end matches TRBJ2-7 better. Germline lookup yields CDR1 SGHDT and CDR2 YYEEEE. The CDR3 is made up of 14 amino acids. As DNA, the CDR3 is TGTGCCAGCAGCTTTCCGAGCTCCTACAATGAGCAGTACTTC. Protein sequence: CASSFPSSYNEQYF.

CDR3 region: CASRYRTSGGPEQYF. The CDR3 region has the DNA TGTGCCAGCCGGTATAGGACTAGCGGGGGGCCGGAGCAGTACTTC. The chain recombines TRBV6-2 or TRBV6-3 with TRBJ2-1, with 14 bases fitting TRBD2. The DNA matches TRBJ2-7 better at its end, which makes the J call doubtful. CDR3 length equals 15 residues. Germline lookup yields CDR1 MNHEY and CDR2 SVGEGT.

This clonotype was counted only a few times. This chain joins TRBV12-3 or TRBV12-4 and TRBJ2-1, with TRBD2 as a possible D gene (5 bases). With the DNA end fitting TRBJ2-7 better, the J assignment may be wrong. The CDR3 is 14 residues long. CDR3 coding DNA: TGTGCCAGCGGCCGGGGTACCTCCTACAATGAGCAGTACTTC. This codes for CASGRGTSYNEQYF.

This clonotype was picked up a small number of times. The rearrangement uses TRBV4-2 and TRBJ1-1; D call uncertain. The CDR3 consists of 15 residues. Germline loops: CDR1 LGHNA, CDR2 YNFKEQ. The V end lost 0 bases, the J end lost 0 bases, and 8 bases lay between the germline ends. In DNA form, the CDR3 reads TGTGCCAGCAGCCAAGAAGCCACAATGAACACTGAAGCTTTCTTT. This gives the protein CASSQEATMNTEAFF.

The J gene is TRBJ2-1, the V gene TRBV6-2 or TRBV6-3; possibly TRBD2 for D (5 bases). The J call is in doubt because the DNA end fits TRBJ2-7 better. CDR3 length: 15 amino acids. CDR1 and CDR2 (germline): MNHEY, SVGEGT. For the CDR3, the DNA is TGTGCCAGCAGTTGGGTGGAACGGGAAAACAATGAGCAGTACTTC. Its protein product is CASSWVERENNEQYF.

This clonotype was seen only a few times. The chain joins TRBV5-1 to TRBJ2-3, with 7 bases lining up with TRBD1. Germline CDR1 is SGHRS and CDR2 is YFSETQ. The CDR3 spans 15 residues. The ends lost 2 bases at V and 3 bases at J; junction bases unmatched: 6. CDR3 loop: CASSLTGDATDTQYF. DNA of the CDR3: TGCGCCAGCAGCTTAACAGGGGATGCGACAGATACGCAGTATTTT.

V and J are TRBV12-3 or TRBV12-4 and TRBJ2-2; D unresolved. Between the trimmed V and J ends, which lost 3 bases and 6 bases, there was a span of 11 bases. The CDR3 contains 14 residues. CDR3: CASSFQEQAGELFF. The CDR3 bases are TGTGCCAGCAGTTTTCAAGAGCAAGCCGGGGAGCTGTTTTTT.

This clonotype showed up just a few times. In nucleotides, the CDR3 is TGTGCCAGCAGTGAAAACCAGAACAATGAGCAGTTCTTC. Translated, it gives CASSENQNNEQFF. The V gene is TRBV2, the J gene TRBJ2-1; D is unclear. The CDR3 is made up of 13 amino acids. Germline CDR1 reads SNHLY; CDR2 reads FYNNEI. V lost 2 bases to trimming and J lost 5 bases, with 7 bases between them.

Concerning this clonotype: At one end, the junction sequence differs from germline, possibly due to a read error. The V and J genes are TRBV5-1 and TRBJ1-4, with TRBD1 as a possible D gene (5 bases). This CDR3 spans 15 amino acids. Germline values: CDR1 SGHRS, CDR2 YFSETQ. DNA for the CDR3: TGCGTCAGCAGCTTGGCCGGCAGGGTCGGGGAAAAACTGTTTTTT. Its protein is CVSSLAGRVGEKLFF.

This clonotype has a count of ten or more. The V and J genes are TRBV15 and TRBJ2-1; D is undetermined. CDR1 is LNHNV, CDR2 YYDKDF, per germline (reference sequence). V was pared by 7 bases and J by 6 bases, with 16 bases between. CDR3 size: 14 residues. This CDR3 is CATTSEIESNEQFF. The DNA of the CDR3 is TGTGCCACCACCTCAGAGATAGAGTCCAATGAGCAGTTCTTC.

This clonotype was seen ten or more times. The chain joins TRBV10-3 to TRBJ2-1; TRBD2 is a possible D gene (6 bases). Trimming removed 2 bases at V and 7 bases at J, with 18 bases between. The CDR3 is 16 amino acids. Germline CDR1 reads ENHRY; CDR2 reads SYGVKD. The CDR3 DNA reads TGTGCCATCAGTGAGGGAGGGAGCCCAGTGAGAAATGAGCAGTTCTTC. Encoded protein: CAISEGGSPVRNEQFF.

This clonotype came up a few times. The chain is built from TRBV6-2 or TRBV6-3 and TRBJ2-3; D is unresolved. The germline V and J ends were trimmed by 0 bases and 0 bases, with 10 bases remaining between them. This CDR3 comprises 16 residues. Germline assignment: CDR1 MNHEY and CDR2 SVGEGT. The CDR3 loop is CASSYSMTKSTDTQYF. The CDR3 nucleotides read TGTGCCAGCAGTTACTCGATGACAAAAAGCACAGATACGCAGTATTTT.

This chain connects TRBV7-8 to TRBJ2-3; TRBD1 might be the D (5 bases). This CDR3 has 15 amino acids. CDR1 and CDR2 (germline): SGHVS, FQNEAQ. Trimming shortened V by 5 bases and J by 3 bases, and 15 bases separated the two germline ends. CDR3 nucleotides: TGTGCCAGCAGCCAGGTCAGGGATAGGACAGATACGCAGTATTTT. It specifies CASSQVRDRTDTQYF.

The chain joins TRBV4-3 to TRBJ2-1, with 7 positions matching TRBD2. Germline trimming cut 1 base from V and 8 bases from J; bases unmatched to any gene: 8. This CDR3 spans 15 amino acids. Germline values: CDR1 LGHNA, CDR2 YSLEER. Here the CDR3 reads CASSQVSGGDDEQFF. The DNA for the CDR3 is TGCGCCAGCAGCCAAGTTTCGGGGGGAGATGATGAGCAGTTCTTC.

This chain links TRBV15 with TRBJ1-5; 7 bases are shared with TRBD1. CDR3 length equals 17 residues. V shed 0 bases and J 10 bases; nucleotides not matched to a gene: 15. Looked up from germline, CDR1 is LNHNV and CDR2 is YYDKDF (reference sequence). The CDR3 is CATSRDSNTGVGVPQHF. Here the CDR3 DNA reads TGTGCCACCAGCAGAGATTCAAACACAGGGGTTGGAGTACCCCAGCATTTT.

The chain links TRBV6-2 or TRBV6-3 to TRBJ2-1, with D possibly TRBD2 on 5 matching bases. Germline CDR1 MNHEY, CDR2 SVGEGT. CDR3 length equals 13 residues. V shed 2 bases and J shed 6 bases, with 8 bases lying between them. CDR3: CASSYDGLNEQFF. The CDR3 DNA reads TGTGCCAGCAGTTACGACGGACTCAATGAGCAGTTCTTC.

This clonotype was observed a handful of times. The chain joins TRBV7-8 to TRBJ2-1; perhaps D is TRBD1 or TRBD2 (5 bases each). The CDR3 extends over 15 amino acids. CDR1 is SGHVS, CDR2 FQNEAQ, per germline. The V end was cut by 1 base, the J end by 7 bases, with 14 bases between. The CDR3 DNA follows: TGTGCCAGCAGCTTAGTGTCTGTTGAGGGGAATGAGCAGTTCTTC. Translating it yields CASSLVSVEGNEQFF. The variable domain in full, completed from reference TRBV7-8 and TRBJ2-1, reads GAGVSQSPRYKVAKRGQDVALRCDPISGHVSLFWYQQALGQGPEFLTYFQNEAQLDKSGLPSDRFFAERPEGSVSTLKIQRTQQEDSAVYLCASSLVSVEGNEQFFGPGTRLTVL.

The chain employs TRBV5-1 and TRBJ1-1; 8 bases align to TRBD1. The CDR3 is 15 residues long. CDR1 is SGHRS, CDR2 YFSETQ, per germline. V was clipped by 3 bases and J by 3 bases; unmatched bases: 7. This chain's CDR3 is CASSSAGGSYTEAFF. In DNA, the CDR3 is TGCGCCAGCAGCTCGGCAGGGGGCTCGTACACTGAAGCTTTCTTT.

This chain uses TRBV3-1 with TRBJ1-6; D not resolved. Trimming pared 1 base from V and 9 bases from J, leaving 16 bases between. CDR1 LGHDT and CDR2 YNNKEL come from the germline V gene (reference sequence). The CDR3 sequence is 16 residues long. The CDR3 here is CASSQGRLPWRSPLHF. The CDR3 bases are TGTGCCAGCAGCCAAGGACGGCTCCCCTGGCGTTCACCCCTCCACTTT.

The chain has TRBV4-3 and TRBJ2-3, with D possibly matching TRBD1 (6 bases). This CDR3 region has 15 residues. Trimming removed 3 bases from V and 3 bases from J, with 13 bases in between. The germline V gene encodes CDR1 LGHNA and CDR2 YSLEER. The CDR3 is CASSHDLGATDTQYF. The DNA of the CDR3 is TGCGCCAGCAGCCATGATCTGGGGGCAACAGATACGCAGTATTTT.

The chain couples TRBV9 to TRBJ2-5; no definite D call. Looked up from germline, CDR1 is SGDLS and CDR2 is YYNGEE. V was pared by 0 bases and J by 2 bases, with 5 bases between. The CDR3 consists of 13 residues. The CDR3 sequence is CASSVGRQETQYF. The CDR3 DNA reads TGTGCCAGCAGCGTAGGACGGCAAGAGACCCAGTACTTC.

The rearrangement links TRBV6-1 to TRBJ1-2; D remains ambiguous. Trimming stripped 0 bases from V and 0 bases from J, with 8 bases between. The CDR3 sequence is 15 residues long. CDR1 is MNHNS and CDR2 is SASEGT in the germline V gene. Here the CDR3 reads CASSEALEPNYGYTF. The CDR3 DNA follows: TGTGCCAGCAGTGAAGCCTTGGAACCTAACTATGGCTACACCTTC.